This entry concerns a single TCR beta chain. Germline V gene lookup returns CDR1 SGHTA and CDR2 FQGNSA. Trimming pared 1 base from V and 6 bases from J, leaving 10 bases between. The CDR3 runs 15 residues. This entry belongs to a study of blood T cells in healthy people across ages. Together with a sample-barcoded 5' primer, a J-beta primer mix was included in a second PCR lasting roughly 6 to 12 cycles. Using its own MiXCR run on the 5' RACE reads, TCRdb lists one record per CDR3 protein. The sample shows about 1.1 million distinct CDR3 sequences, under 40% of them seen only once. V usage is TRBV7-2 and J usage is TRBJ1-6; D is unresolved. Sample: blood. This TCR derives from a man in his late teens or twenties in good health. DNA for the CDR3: TGTGCCAGCAGCTTAGGTATTCCGGGTAATTCACCCCTCCACTTT. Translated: CASSLGIPGNSPLHF.